One sample yielded the 19 T cell receptor beta chains listed below, sequenced in a study of T cell changes during pregnancy in multiple sclerosis (dated by TCRdb to the late 2010s). Libraries were made using the immunoSEQ multiplex PCR assay. This is the immuneACCESS table as TCRdb keeps it, with only in-frame sequences that have V and J called. A part of the clones is gone; compared with another copy, unresolved V genes explain less than half, and the rest is unexplained. Present in this sample are 90,000 to 100,000 clones, 92% of which were seen just once. The ten largest clones capture about 2.5% of the sample. The material was peripheral blood, obtained after pregnancy. The source of these receptors is a female donor in good health, enrolled as a control in a pregnancy study.

The chain is built from TRBV27 and TRBJ2-6; a weak D match, TRBD1 (6 bases). This CDR3 spans 12 amino acids. The germline CDR1 and CDR2 sequences are MNHEY and SMNVEV (reference sequence). Trimming shortened V by 10 bases and J by 4 bases, and 8 bases separated the two germline ends. Written as DNA, the CDR3 is TGTGCCACCCAGGGGGGGGCCAACGTCCTGACTTTC. This sequence encodes CATQGGANVLTF.

The J gene is TRBJ2-7, the V gene TRBV7-2; possibly TRBD2 for D (5 bases). The CDR3 length is 15 residues. Trimming took 1 base from V and 4 from J, leaving 14 bases between them. Germline assignment: CDR1 SGHTA and CDR2 FQGNSA. The CDR3 DNA follows: TGTGCCAGCAGCTTAGTGAGGGCCGGGAAATACGAGCAGTACTTC. Its protein is CASSLVRAGKYEQYF.

The gene calls are TRBV6-1 and TRBJ1-4; weak D call: TRBD1 (5 bases). This CDR3 has 17 amino acids. V was pared by 1 base and J by 1 base, with 13 bases between. CDR1 and CDR2 from the germline V gene are MNHNS and SASEGT. CDR3 protein: CASSEVAGRITNEKLFF. For the CDR3, the DNA is TGTGCCAGCAGTGAAGTTGCAGGGCGGATAACTAATGAAAAACTGTTTTTT.

Only one count was recorded for this clone. The CDR3 loop reads CASNPRAGWRETQYF. The CDR3 coding sequence is TGTGCCAGCAACCCCAGAGCGGGATGGCGTGAGACCCAGTACTTC. This chain uses TRBV27 with TRBJ2-5, with 7 bases aligning to TRBD2. The V gene end was trimmed by 7 bases and the J gene end by 5 bases; junction bases not matched to a gene: 13. The germline CDR1 and CDR2 sequences are MNHEY and SMNVEV (reference sequence). The CDR3 spans 15 residues.

The rearrangement links TRBV6-5 to TRBJ2-3, with 13 bases matching TRBD2. Germline trimming cut 2 bases from V and 6 bases from J; bases unmatched to any gene: 2. Germline lookup yields CDR1 MNHEY and CDR2 SVGAGI. The CDR3 consists of 15 residues. Here the CDR3 reads CASSYGGLAGDTQYF. The CDR3 nucleotides read TGTGCCAGCAGTTACGGGGGACTAGCGGGGGATACGCAGTATTTT.

This clone was seen just once. At one of its ends the junction is not consistent with the germline gene, which may arise from a read error. V is TRBV7-7 and J is TRBJ2-5; the match to TRBD2 covers 8 bases. CDR3 length: 14 amino acids. Germline assignment: CDR1 SSHAT and CDR2 FNYEAQ (reference sequence). The CDR3 is CASSNREGRETQYF. In DNA, the CDR3 is TGTGCTAGCAGCAACCGGGAGGGCAGAGAGACCCAGTACTTC.

V and J are TRBV4-2 and TRBJ1-4, with D tentatively TRBD1 (5 bases). V lost 1 base to trimming and J lost 7 bases, with 19 bases between them. The CDR3 contains 17 residues. Germline V lookup: CDR1 LGHNA, CDR2 YNFKEQ. The CDR3 DNA is TGTGCCAGCAGCCAAGGATCCCCCAGGGTTTCTGGTGAAAAACTGTTTTTT. Translating gives CASSQGSPRVSGEKLFF.

The chain combines TRBV6-1 with TRBJ1-1, with D uncertain. The V gene lost 3 bases and the J gene lost 10 bases, with 15 bases spanning the gap. CDR1 is MNHNS and CDR2 is SASEGT in the germline V gene. The CDR3 extends over 13 amino acids. The CDR3 loop reads CASSEGTGYGAFF. For the CDR3, the DNA is TGTGCCAGCAGTGAGGGCACTGGCTACGGAGCTTTCTTT.

The rearrangement joins TRBV28 to TRBJ2-7; 13 nucleotides line up with TRBD2. CDR1 and CDR2 from the germline V gene are MDHEN and SYDVKM. CDR3 size: 16 residues. Losses at the gene ends were 2 bases for V and 5 bases for J; bases not matched to a gene: 6. The CDR3 bases are TGTGCCAGCAGTTTAATCGGACTAGCGGGAGTCAACGAGCAGTACTTC. As protein: CASSLIGLAGVNEQYF.

This chain joins TRBV2 and TRBJ2-6; maybe TRBD1 (5 bases). Germline loops: CDR1 SNHLY, CDR2 FYNNEI. CDR3 length equals 16 residues. The V end lost 2 bases, the J end lost 0 bases, and 8 bases lay between the germline ends. The CDR3: CASSERQGSGANVLTF. The DNA of the CDR3 is TGTGCCAGCAGTGAAAGGCAGGGCTCTGGGGCCAACGTCCTGACTTTC.

The genes are TRBV27 and TRBJ2-1; 12 bases map to TRBD2. Looked up from germline, CDR1 is MNHEY and CDR2 is SMNVEV (reference sequence). The J segment lost 6 bases and the V segment lost 3 bases, leaving 15 bases of the junction unmatched. The CDR3 totals 19 residues. The DNA for the CDR3 is TGTGCCAGCAGTTTCTTGACTAGCGGGAGAGCTCTGCTCCGCAATGAGCAGTTCTTC. Its protein is CASSFLTSGRALLRNEQFF.

This clone was seen ten or more times. This rearrangement joins TRBV2 to TRBJ2-7, with D perhaps matching TRBD2 (6 bases). Deletions cut 1 base from V and 6 bases from J, with 10 bases between. CDR3 length: 13 amino acids. CDR1 is SNHLY and CDR2 is FYNNEI in the germline V gene. CDR3 sequence reads: CASSEVLAVEQYF. The CDR3 region has the DNA TGTGCCAGCAGTGAAGTACTAGCTGTCGAGCAGTACTTC.

This clone was counted a single time. The chain is built from TRBV28 and TRBJ2-7; D is possibly TRBD1 (6 bases). The germline gives CDR1 MDHEN, CDR2 SYDVKM. CDR3 size: 14 residues. V lost 0 bases to trimming and J lost 3 bases, with 9 bases between them. The CDR3 here is CASSLWQGNYEQYF. CDR3 nucleotides: TGTGCCAGCAGTTTATGGCAGGGGAACTACGAGCAGTACTTC.

The V gene is TRBV11-2, the J gene TRBJ2-7, with D unclear. This CDR3 region has 12 residues. Germline lookup yields CDR1 SGHAT and CDR2 FQNNGV. The V end lost 5 bases, the J end lost 7 bases, and 12 bases lay between the germline ends. The CDR3 DNA reads as TGTGCCAGCAGCCAGCTTATGAGGGAGCAGTACTTC. Translated, it gives CASSQLMREQYF.

The rearrangement uses TRBV18 and TRBJ1-2, with TRBD1 as a possible D gene (6 bases). V gave up 3 bases and J gave up 4 bases, with 18 bases separating them. Germline values: CDR1 KGHSH, CDR2 LQKENI. The CDR3 runs to 16 residues. As DNA, the CDR3 is TGTGCCAGCTCACCTTATCTTGTCCAGGGGCCCTATGGCTACACCTTC. It specifies CASSPYLVQGPYGYTF.

V is TRBV27 and J is TRBJ2-2; the match to TRBD2 covers 7 bases. The CDR3 consists of 15 residues. Germline V gene sequence: CDR1 MNHEY, CDR2 SMNVEV (reference sequence). Germline trimming cut 7 bases from V and 5 bases from J; bases unmatched to any gene: 10. The CDR3 DNA sequence: TGTGCCAGCAAGGAGGGAGGGCCAAGAACCGGGGAGCTGTTTTTT. Its protein is CASKEGGPRTGELFF.

This sequence joins TRBV6-4 and TRBJ2-3, with 10 nucleotides matching TRBD1. With 6 bases clipped from V and 1 base from J, the junction kept 13 bases outside the gene matches. CDR3 length: 18 residues. Germline V gene lookup returns CDR1 MRHNA and CDR2 SNTAGT. The chain's CDR3 is CASRAGTGVTICTDTQYF. For the CDR3, the DNA is TGTGCCAGCAGAGCCGGGACAGGGGTTACTATTTGCACAGATACGCAGTATTTT.

The chain couples TRBV29-1 to TRBJ1-1, with TRBD1 identical over 7 bases. After removal of 5 bases from V and 1 base from J, the junction contained 7 bases not matched to a gene. Germline CDR1 and CDR2: SQVTM and ANQGSEA. The CDR3 sequence is 14 residues long. CDR3 sequence (DNA): TGCAGCGTTCAGACCCAGGGGGGGAACACTGAAGCTTTCTTT. Translated: CSVQTQGGNTEAFF. Filled out from reference TRBV29-1 and TRBJ1-1, the complete variable domain reads SAVISQKPSRDICQRGTSLTIQCQVDSQVTMMFWYRQQPGQSLTLIATANQGSEATYESGFVIDKFPISRPNLTFSTLTVSNMSPEDSSIYLCSVQTQGGNTEAFFGQGTRLTVV.

This sequence joins TRBV4-1 and TRBJ2-3; TRBD2 matches 11 bases. With 3 bases clipped from V and 0 bases from J, the junction kept 5 bases outside the gene matches. Germline V gene sequence: CDR1 MGHRA, CDR2 YSYEKL. This CDR3 contains 17 residues. CDR3 sequence (DNA): TGCGCCAGCAGCCATCCGGGACTAGCGGAGAGCACAGATACGCAGTATTTT. Its translation: CASSHPGLAESTDTQYF.